These T cell receptor beta chains were read from a single sample in a study of vaccination effects on CD4 cells after COVID-19. Libraries were prepared by immunoSEQ multiplex PCR; TCRdb keeps only in-frame clonotypes and omits some of them. The table includes about 25,000 clones, more than 60% detected once. Their target antigens are unknown. Specimen: CD4+ T cells from PBMCs cultured with HCoV-NL63 spike peptides, collected after COVID-19 vaccination. These receptors came from a human donor who received a COVID-19 vaccine. The conserved cysteine and the conserved F or W are not part of the CDR3 here. The order of the fields is V gene, J gene, clone size, CDR3 protein. The size entry is marked missing in some rows and otherwise reads once, few, many or a size class.

TRBV2	TRBJ2-5	once	ASSDADFVGTQY
TRBV3-1/TRBV3-2	TRBJ1-6	few	ASSQDAGPYNSPLH
TRBV10-3	TRBJ2-7	NA	AIRAPAGSYEQY
TRBV30	TRBJ2-6	NA	AWIPLRGTGANVLT
TRBV7-6	TRBJ2-1	once	ASSDPGTRAYNEQF
TRBV7-8	TRBJ1-3	NA	ASSKVRAVTGNTIY
TRBV7-6	TRBJ1-1	NA	ASSLGGGRDTEAF
TRBV27	TRBJ1-1	NA	ASSLISSFWGNTEAF
TRBV11-2	TRBJ2-5	once	ASSTRLGGETQY
TRBV6-5	TRBJ1-1	NA	ASTLTGGTEAF
TRBV6-2/TRBV6-3	TRBJ2-4	NA	ASSYEGARAKNIQY
TRBV4-2	TRBJ2-1	once	ASSQDEQF
TRBV6-5	TRBJ1-2	NA	ASISGGTRRGYT
TRBV18	TRBJ2-3	NA	ASNQRGGPGDTQY
TRBV7-2	TRBJ2-3	once	ASSRTSGDTQY
TRBV7-2	TRBJ2-5	NA	ASSWPRGTVQETQY
TRBV6-2/TRBV6-3	TRBJ2-1	once	ASSSFLGDYEQF
TRBV7-3	TRBJ2-2	many	ASSLEGFGELF
TRBV14	TRBJ1-2	NA	ASSPQTGFYGYT
TRBV4-2	TRBJ2-6	few	ASTGSSGGRGAGANVLT
TRBV5-6	TRBJ1-5	NA	ASSLYRLSFSNQPQH
TRBV4-1	TRBJ2-1	once	ASSHSGPSYNEQF
TRBV28	TRBJ2-7	NA	ASSSLFYEQY
TRBV30	TRBJ2-6	NA	AWSGLPGSGANVLT
TRBV15	TRBJ1-2	NA	ATSRDAKGPGYT
TRBV11-2	TRBJ1-4	NA	ASSLDGLTRRGEKLF
TRBV11-3	TRBJ2-1	NA	ASSHRSSYNEQF
TRBV10-3	TRBJ2-3	NA	AISESKTTGPDTQY
TRBV27	TRBJ2-7	NA	ASSSVSGARIYEQY